This T cell receptor beta chain emerged from a study of T cell responses to AZD1222 COVID-19 vaccine. Assay used: immunoSEQ multiplex PCR; TCRdb lists only in-frame clones, some missing. The sample yields 95,000 to 150,000 clones, about 88% seen once. V was clipped by 5 bases and J by 6 bases, with 11 bases between them. CDR3 size: 13 residues. As concerns this clone: Its antigen is undetermined.

General study findings and limits: Donors were largely white British and mainly female; clonal diversity was possibly underestimated.

The sequence derives from an adult in good health. V and J are TRBV12-3 or TRBV12-4 and TRBJ2-1; no firm D call. Sequences were derived from peripheral blood, sampled on day 0 of AZD1222 vaccination. CDR3: CASSHISLNEQFF. CDR3 coding DNA: TGTGCCAGCAGTCACATATCCCTCAATGAGCAGTTCTTC.